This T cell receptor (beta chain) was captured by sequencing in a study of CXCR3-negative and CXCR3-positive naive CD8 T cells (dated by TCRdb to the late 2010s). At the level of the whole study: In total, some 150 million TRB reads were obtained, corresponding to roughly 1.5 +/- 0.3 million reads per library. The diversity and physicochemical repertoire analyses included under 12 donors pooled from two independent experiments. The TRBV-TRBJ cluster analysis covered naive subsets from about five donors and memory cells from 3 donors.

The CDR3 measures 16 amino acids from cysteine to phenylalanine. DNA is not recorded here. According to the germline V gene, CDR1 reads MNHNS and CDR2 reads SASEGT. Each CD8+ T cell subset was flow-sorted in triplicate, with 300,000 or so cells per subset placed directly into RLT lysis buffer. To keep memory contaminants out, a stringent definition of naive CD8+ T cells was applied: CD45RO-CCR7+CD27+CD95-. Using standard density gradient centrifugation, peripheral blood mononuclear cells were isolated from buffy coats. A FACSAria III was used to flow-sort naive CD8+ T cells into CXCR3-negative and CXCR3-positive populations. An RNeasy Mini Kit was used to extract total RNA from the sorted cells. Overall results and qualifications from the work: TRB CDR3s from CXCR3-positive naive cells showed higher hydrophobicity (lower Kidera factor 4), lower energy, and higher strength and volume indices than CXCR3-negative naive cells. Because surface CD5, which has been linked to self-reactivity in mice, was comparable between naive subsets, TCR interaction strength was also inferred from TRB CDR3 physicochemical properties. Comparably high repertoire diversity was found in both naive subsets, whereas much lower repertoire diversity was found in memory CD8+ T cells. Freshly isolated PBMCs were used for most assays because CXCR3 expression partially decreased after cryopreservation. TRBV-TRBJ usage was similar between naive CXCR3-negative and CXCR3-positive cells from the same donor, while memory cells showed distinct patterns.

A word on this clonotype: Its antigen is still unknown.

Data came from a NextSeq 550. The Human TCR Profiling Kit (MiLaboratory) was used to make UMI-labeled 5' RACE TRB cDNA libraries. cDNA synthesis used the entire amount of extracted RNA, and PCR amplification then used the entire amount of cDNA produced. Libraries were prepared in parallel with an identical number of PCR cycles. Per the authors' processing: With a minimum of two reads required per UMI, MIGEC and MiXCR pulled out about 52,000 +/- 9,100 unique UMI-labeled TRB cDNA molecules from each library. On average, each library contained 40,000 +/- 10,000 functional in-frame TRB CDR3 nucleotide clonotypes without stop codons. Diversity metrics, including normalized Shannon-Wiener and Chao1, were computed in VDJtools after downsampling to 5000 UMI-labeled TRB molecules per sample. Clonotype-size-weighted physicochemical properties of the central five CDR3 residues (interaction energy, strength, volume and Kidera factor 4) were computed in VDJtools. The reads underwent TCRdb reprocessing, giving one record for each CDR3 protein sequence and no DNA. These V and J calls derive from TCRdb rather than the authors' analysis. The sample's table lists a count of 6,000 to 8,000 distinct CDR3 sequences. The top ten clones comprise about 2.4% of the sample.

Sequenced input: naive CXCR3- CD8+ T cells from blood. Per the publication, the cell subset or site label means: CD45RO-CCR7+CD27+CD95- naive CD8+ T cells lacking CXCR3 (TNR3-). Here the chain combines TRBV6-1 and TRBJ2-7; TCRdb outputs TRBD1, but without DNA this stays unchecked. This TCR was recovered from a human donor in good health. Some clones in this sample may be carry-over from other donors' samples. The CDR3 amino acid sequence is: CASSELDRIVFYEQYF.